The 15 T cell receptor beta chains given below trace back to one sample, sequenced in a study of T cells in Graves' hyperthyroidism and ophthalmopathy. The TCR beta CDR3 regions underwent amplification using RNA transcripts as the source. First-round RT-PCR of the TCR CDR3 relied on the HTBI primer set. TCRdb fed the multiplex PCR reads into MiXCR, producing one record per CDR3 protein. The data show hundreds of thousands of distinct CDR3 sequences, around a fifth seen once. The sample was blood. These receptors were collected from a woman in her 70s with Graves' ophthalmopathy.

This clonotype showed up just a few times. CDR3 in DNA: TGTGCCAGCAGCTTAATGTTTGGTGAGACCCAGTACTTC. Its protein product is CASSLMFGETQYF. The chain carries TRBV7-3 and TRBJ2-5; no clear D gene. CDR1 is SGHTA and CDR2 is FQGTGA in the germline V gene. Between the trimmed V and J ends, which lost 1 base and 5 bases, there was a span of 8 bases. There are 13 residues in the CDR3.

V and J are TRBV19 and TRBJ1-5, with a weak D call TRBD1 (5 bases). This CDR3 contains 13 residues. The V end was cut by 5 bases, the J end by 5 bases, with 10 bases between. From germline, CDR1 is LNHDA and CDR2 SQIVND (reference sequence). The CDR3 is CASSPGTYQPQHF. The CDR3 region has the DNA TGTGCCAGTAGTCCCGGGACCTATCAGCCCCAGCATTTT. Complete variable domain (other parts from reference TRBV19 and TRBJ1-5): DGGITQSPKYLFRKEGQNVTLSCEQNLNHDAMYWYRQDPGQGLRLIYYSQIVNDFQKGDIAEGYSVSREKKESFPLTVTSAQKNPTAFYLCASSPGTYQPQHFGDGTRLSIL.

This clonotype has a handful of counts. The chain is built from TRBV3-1 and TRBJ2-1; tentatively, D is TRBD1 or TRBD2 (5 bases each). CDR1 and CDR2 from the germline V gene are LGHDT and YNNKEL (reference sequence). V lost 3 bases, J lost 4 bases, and 10 bases lay in between. The CDR3 is made up of 14 amino acids. Written as DNA, the CDR3 is TGTGCCAGCAGCCAGGGACCAATTTACAATGAGCAGTTCTTC. Its translation is CASSQGPIYNEQFF.

This clonotype was seen more than once but under ten times. The CDR3 bases are TGCGCCAGCGCTACGGGACAGCAAGAGACCCAGTACTTC. This sequence encodes CASATGQQETQYF. The chain has TRBV5-1 and TRBJ2-5; 7 bases map to TRBD1. With V trimmed by 7 bases and J by 2 bases, 5 bases remained unmatched. Germline V gene data show CDR1 as SGHRS and CDR2 as YFSETQ. CDR3 length: 13 amino acids.

The rearrangement links TRBV9 to TRBJ2-1; 8 bases line up with TRBD1. V gave up 0 bases and J gave up 12 bases; unmatched junction bases: 8. Germline V CDR1 and CDR2: SGDLS, YYNGEE. This CDR3 region has 14 residues. This CDR3 is CASSVEGQAEGQFF. The CDR3 coding sequence is TGTGCCAGCAGCGTAGAGGGACAGGCAGAGGGGCAGTTCTTC.

The chain joins TRBV4-3 to TRBJ2-2; 7 nucleotides align to TRBD2. The CDR3 runs to 15 residues. Per the germline V gene, CDR1 is LGHNA and CDR2 is YSLEER. V lost 1 base, J lost 7 bases, and 6 bases stayed unmatched. DNA of the CDR3: TGCGCCAGCAGCCAAGCCAGGGCTAGCGGCGGGGAGCTGTTTTTT. Residues: CASSQARASGGELFF.

This sequence joins TRBV9 and TRBJ1-2; D call uncertain. The CDR3 covers 16 residues. Germline-derived CDR1 and CDR2 are SGDLS and YYNGEE. V dropped 0 bases and J dropped 0 bases, with 12 bases sitting between them. Written as DNA, the CDR3 is TGTGCCAGCAGCGTAGATTGGTACAGATCTAACTATGGCTACACCTTC. Translating it yields CASSVDWYRSNYGYTF.

The chain employs TRBV27 and TRBJ2-5; possibly TRBD1 or TRBD2 for D (5 bases each). V dropped 6 bases and J dropped 3 bases, with 20 bases sitting between them. Germline V gene lookup returns CDR1 MNHEY and CDR2 SMNVEV (reference sequence). The CDR3 totals 16 residues. This chain's CDR3 is CASSLIRGDRKETQYF. The CDR3 nucleotides read TGTGCCAGCAGCCTGATAAGGGGAGACCGTAAAGAGACCCAGTACTTC.

This clonotype appeared a few times. This chain connects TRBV20-1 to TRBJ2-3, with a tentative D call TRBD1 (5 bases). The CDR3 is 15 residues long. Between the trimmed V and J ends, which lost 4 bases and 0 bases, there was a span of 14 bases. Per germline, CDR1 DFQATT and CDR2 SNEGSKA (reference sequence). The chain's CDR3 is CSANNRKSSTDTQYF. In nucleotides, the CDR3 is TGCAGTGCTAATAACAGGAAGTCTAGCACAGATACGCAGTATTTT.

This clonotype was seen a handful of times. This chain joins TRBV6-5 and TRBJ1-1; D is unclear. Germline CDR1 MNHEY, CDR2 SVGAGI. This CDR3 has 14 residues. Trimming removed 2 bases at V and 9 bases at J, with 16 bases between. This CDR3 reads CASSYRTGPGKAFF. CDR3 nucleotide sequence: TGTGCCAGCAGTTACAGGACCGGCCCGGGGAAAGCTTTCTTT.

The chain couples TRBV7-9 to TRBJ1-2; TRBD1 matches 8 bases. V lost 3 bases to trimming and J lost 7 bases; unmatched junction nucleotides: 4. Germline V gene sequence: CDR1 SEHNR, CDR2 FQNEAQ (reference sequence). The CDR3 contains 13 residues. The chain's CDR3 is CASSLTGEVGYTF. The DNA for the CDR3 is TGTGCCAGCAGCTTGACAGGGGAAGTTGGCTACACCTTC.

This clonotype was counted ten times or more. The gene calls are TRBV28 and TRBJ1-5; D call uncertain. Germline CDR1 MDHEN, CDR2 SYDVKM. The CDR3 runs to 13 residues. V lost 3 bases to trimming and J lost 6 bases, with 9 bases between them. This CDR3 reads CASSFVKLQPQHF. As DNA, the CDR3 is TGTGCCAGCAGTTTTGTGAAGCTTCAGCCCCAGCATTTT.

This clonotype was detected a few times. The CDR3: CASSLRGRGGNQPQHF. Written as DNA, the CDR3 is TGTGCCAGCAGCCTGAGGGGAAGGGGCGGCAATCAGCCCCAGCATTTT. The chain couples TRBV5-6 to TRBJ1-5; a possible D gene is TRBD1 (5 bases). The length of the CDR3 is 16 residues. Germline V gene sequence: CDR1 SGHDT, CDR2 YYEEEE. Trimming took off 4 bases at V and 2 bases at J, with 16 bases between the two ends.

The chain joins TRBV6-5 to TRBJ1-3, with TRBD1 matching 7 bases. V trimming: 0 bases; J trimming: 3 bases; junction bases outside the gene matches: 5. This CDR3 has 16 amino acids. Per the germline V gene, CDR1 is MNHEY and CDR2 is SVGAGI. The CDR3 DNA reads as TGTGCCAGCAGTTACTCGACAGGGAGTGTTGGAAACACCATATATTTT. Its translation is CASSYSTGSVGNTIYF.

The V call is TRBV12-3 or TRBV12-4, the J call TRBJ1-6, with a tentative D call TRBD1 (6 bases). This CDR3 comprises 15 residues. V was shortened by 3 bases and J by 4 bases, with 10 bases between the two germline ends. The CDR3, as DNA: TGTGCCAGCAGTTTCGGGACAAAATATAATTCACCCCTCCACTTT. This codes for CASSFGTKYNSPLHF.